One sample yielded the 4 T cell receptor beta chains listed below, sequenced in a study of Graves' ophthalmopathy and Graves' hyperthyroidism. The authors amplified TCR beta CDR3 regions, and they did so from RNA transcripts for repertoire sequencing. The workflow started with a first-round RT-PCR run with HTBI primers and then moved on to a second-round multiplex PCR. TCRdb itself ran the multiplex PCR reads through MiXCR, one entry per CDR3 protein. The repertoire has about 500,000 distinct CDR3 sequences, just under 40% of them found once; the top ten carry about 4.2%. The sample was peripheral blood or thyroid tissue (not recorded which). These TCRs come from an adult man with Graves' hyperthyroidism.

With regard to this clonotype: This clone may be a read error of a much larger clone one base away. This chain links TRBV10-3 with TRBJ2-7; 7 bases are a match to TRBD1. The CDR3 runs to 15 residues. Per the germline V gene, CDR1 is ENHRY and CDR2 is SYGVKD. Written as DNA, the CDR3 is TGTGCCAGCAGTCAGCGACAGGGCCCACGAGACGAGCAGTACTTC. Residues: CASSQRQGPRDEQYF.

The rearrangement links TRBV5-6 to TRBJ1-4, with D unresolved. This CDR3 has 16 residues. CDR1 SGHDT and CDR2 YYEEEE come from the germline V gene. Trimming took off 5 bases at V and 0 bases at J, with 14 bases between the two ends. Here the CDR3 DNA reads TGTGCCAGCAGTTGGAGAGGGCCTGCAACTAATGAAAAACTGTTTTTT. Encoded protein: CASSWRGPATNEKLFF.

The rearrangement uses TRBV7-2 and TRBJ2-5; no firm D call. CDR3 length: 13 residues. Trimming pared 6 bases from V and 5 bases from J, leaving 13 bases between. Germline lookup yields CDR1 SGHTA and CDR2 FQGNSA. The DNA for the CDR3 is TGTGCCAGCAGTGCTAGACCGGAGGAGACCCAGTACTTC. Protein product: CASSARPEETQYF.

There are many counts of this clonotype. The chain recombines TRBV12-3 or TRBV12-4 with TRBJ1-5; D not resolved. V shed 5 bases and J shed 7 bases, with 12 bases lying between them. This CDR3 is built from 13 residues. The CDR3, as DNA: TGTGCCAGCAGTCCCCCGGTTGGACAGCCCCAGCATTTT. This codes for CASSPPVGQPQHF.